The 26 T cell receptor beta chains reported below all come from one sample, sequenced in a study of monozygotic twins with inflammatory bowel disease. TCRdb re-called the 5' RACE reads, yielding one record per CDR3 amino acid sequence without DNA. The sample totals nearly 450,000 distinct CDR3 sequences. What was sequenced was blood. All receptors derive from a human donor with ulcerative colitis or Crohn's disease, or a healthy co-twin of an affected twin (not recorded which).

The V gene is TRBV20-1, the J gene TRBJ2-1; TCRdb outputs TRBD1, but without DNA this stays unchecked. The length of the CDR3 is 15 residues. The V gene's germline CDR1 is DFQATT and CDR2 SNEGSKA (reference sequence). CDR3 sequence: CSASIRDRAAREQFF.

This sequence joins TRBV20-1 and TRBJ2-1; TCRdb picks TRBD2, but there is no DNA to check that call. Germline values: CDR1 DFQATT, CDR2 SNEGSKA (reference sequence). The CDR3 loop spans 13 amino acids. The CDR3 sequence: CSAGLAGGNEQFF.

The chain employs TRBV11-3 and TRBJ2-1; TCRdb selects TRBD1, and the lack of DNA leaves this call unchecked. This CDR3 has 17 amino acids. Per germline, CDR1 SGHNT and CDR2 YENEEA. CDR3 sequence reads: CASSLPTGGTRIDEQFF.

The CDR3 here is CASSQESPGTGDEQYF. This chain connects TRBV4-2 to TRBJ2-7; TCRdb selects TRBD1, and the lack of DNA leaves this call unchecked. The V gene's germline CDR1 is LGHNA and CDR2 YNFKEQ. This CDR3 has 16 residues.

The rearrangement joins TRBV28 to TRBJ1-4. The CDR3 loop spans 13 amino acids. Germline V gene sequence: CDR1 MDHEN, CDR2 SYDVKM. CDR3 in amino acids: CASSSRSSEKLFF.

This chain uses TRBV5-1 with TRBJ2-1; the TCRdb D gene call, TRBD2, has no DNA to confirm it. Germline lookup yields CDR1 SGHRS and CDR2 YFSETQ. The length of the CDR3 is 16 residues. The CDR3 here is CASRIAGGGSYNEQFF.

The rearrangement links TRBV29-1 to TRBJ2-5. The CDR3 has 13 amino acids. CDR1 is SQVTM, CDR2 ANQGSEA, per germline. The chain's CDR3 is CSVDPKGSETQYF.

The chain employs TRBV29-1 and TRBJ1-1. In germline, CDR1 is SQVTM, CDR2 ANQGSEA. This CDR3 has 14 amino acids. The CDR3 loop is CSVEFNLAGTEAFF.

The chain carries TRBV12-3 or TRBV12-4 and TRBJ2-1; the D call from TCRdb, TRBD1, cannot be confirmed without DNA. The length of the CDR3 is 13 residues. The CDR3 loop reads CASRFAGGPRPFF.

The chain employs TRBV5-1 and TRBJ1-1; without DNA, the TCRdb call of TRBD1 cannot be checked. From germline, CDR1 is SGHRS and CDR2 YFSETQ. The CDR3 length is 16 residues. CDR3 sequence: CASSPLAGTSNTEAFF.

The chain carries TRBV10-3 and TRBJ2-3; TCRdb's D call, TRBD2, is unchecked because there is no DNA. CDR3 size: 14 residues. Germline CDR1 ENHRY, CDR2 SYGVKD. The CDR3 region is CAIRTSGASDTQYF.

This chain uses TRBV18 with TRBJ2-7; the D call of TRBD2 rests on TCRdb alone, since no DNA is present to check it. CDR3 length equals 15 residues. Per germline, CDR1 KGHSH and CDR2 LQKENI. The CDR3 loop reads CASSPTSGGIYEQYF.

The V and J genes are TRBV4-1 and TRBJ2-5. CDR1 and CDR2 from the germline V gene are MGHRA and YSYEKL. The CDR3 has 12 residues. The CDR3 loop is CASSQEGIVQYF.

This rearrangement joins TRBV6-2 or TRBV6-3 to TRBJ2-7; TCRdb calls TRBD1, which cannot be checked without DNA. The CDR3 loop spans 13 amino acids. From germline, CDR1 is MNHEY and CDR2 SVGEGT. CDR3 loop: CASSYGGFGEQYF.

The rearrangement joins TRBV29-1 to TRBJ2-7; TCRdb's D call of TRBD1 is untestable without DNA. There are 11 residues in the CDR3. Germline lookup yields CDR1 SQVTM and CDR2 ANQGSEA. The CDR3 here is CSCGQGYEQYF.

The V and J genes are TRBV20-1 and TRBJ2-1. Germline assignment: CDR1 DFQATT and CDR2 SNEGSKA (reference sequence). CDR3 length: 13 residues. CDR3: CSAINNSYNEQFF.

The chain combines TRBV4-1 with TRBJ1-1. CDR3 length equals 16 residues. The germline gives CDR1 MGHRA, CDR2 YSYEKL. The CDR3 loop reads CASSQVPGYMNTEAFF.

V is TRBV7-2 and J is TRBJ2-7; TCRdb calls TRBD2, which cannot be checked without DNA. The germline gives CDR1 SGHTA, CDR2 FQGNSA. CDR3 length equals 13 residues. Here the CDR3 reads CASSLGLAGEQYF.

The chain links TRBV3-1 to TRBJ2-2; absent DNA, TCRdb's TRBD1 call cannot be checked. Germline V gene data show CDR1 as LGHDT and CDR2 as YNNKEL (reference sequence). CDR3 length equals 14 residues. The CDR3 spells CASSLHTGTGELFF.

The CDR3 spells CASSYWEEKLFF. The chain has TRBV6-2 or TRBV6-3 and TRBJ1-4. Germline V gene data show CDR1 as MNHEY and CDR2 as SVGEGT. This CDR3 comprises 12 residues.

This chain links TRBV19 with TRBJ1-3. Germline V gene data show CDR1 as LNHDA and CDR2 as SQIVND (reference sequence). The CDR3 has 12 residues. The CDR3 reads CASTPDEHTIYF. Based on the CDR3 plus reference TRBV19 and TRBJ1-3, the full variable domain is DGGITQSPKYLFRKEGQNVTLSCEQNLNHDAMYWYRQDPGQGLRLIYYSQIVNDFQKGDIAEGYSVSREKKESFPLTVTSAQKNPTAFYLCASTPDEHTIYFGEGSWLTVV.

V gene TRBV29-1 combines with J gene TRBJ2-3; TCRdb indicates TRBD2, and absent DNA this call remains unverified. This CDR3 comprises 15 residues. Per the germline V gene, CDR1 is SQVTM and CDR2 is ANQGSEA. The CDR3 is CSVAASGGATDTQYF.

This chain joins TRBV5-1 and TRBJ2-3; TCRdb calls TRBD2, which cannot be checked without DNA. Germline V gene data show CDR1 as SGHRS and CDR2 as YFSETQ. The CDR3 extends over 15 amino acids. CDR3 residues: CASSLGGRAPDTQYF.

The V call is TRBV15, the J call TRBJ2-3; TCRdb picks TRBD2, but there is no DNA to check that call. Germline V CDR1 and CDR2: LNHNV, YYDKDF (reference sequence). The CDR3 contains 14 residues. CDR3 protein: CATSRGVSTDTQYF.

V and J are TRBV7-2 and TRBJ2-7; with no DNA, the TCRdb D assignment of TRBD2 cannot be verified. Germline V gene data show CDR1 as SGHTA and CDR2 as FQGNSA. The CDR3 extends over 16 amino acids. The CDR3 here is CASSLGAGGGSYEQYF.

The CDR3 is CASSGTGGRWTLSSGNTIYF. The V and J genes are TRBV4-2 and TRBJ1-3; TCRdb's D call, TRBD1, is unchecked because there is no DNA. Germline V gene sequence: CDR1 LGHNA, CDR2 YNFKEQ. The CDR3 totals 20 residues.